This T cell receptor beta chain was captured in a study of T cell changes during pregnancy in multiple sclerosis. Assay: immunoSEQ multiplex PCR; the TCRdb copy retains only in-frame clones and omits some. The table lists tens of thousands of clones, 90% of them singletons. The origin of this receptor is a female donor with multiple sclerosis, enrolled in a pregnancy study. The specimen comprised CD4+ T cells from peripheral blood mononuclear cells, sampled in the first trimester of pregnancy.

As DNA, the CDR3 is TGTGCCAGTAGTATAGGTCTAGCGGGAGGGGCGAACACCGGGGAGCTGTTTTTT. This translates into CASSIGLAGGANTGELFF. The genes are TRBV19 and TRBJ2-2; 12 bases map to TRBD2. V lost 1 base, J lost 0 bases, and 3 bases stayed unmatched. Germline lookup yields CDR1 LNHDA and CDR2 SQIVND (reference sequence). The CDR3 covers 18 residues.